The 9 T cell receptor beta chains given below trace back to one sample, sequenced in a study of CD8 T cells in Susac syndrome. Random hexamers served to reverse transcribe roughly 0.45 to 1 ug RNA. A single record per CDR3 protein comes from TCRdb applying MiXCR to the immunoSEQ multiplex PCR reads. Here the sample spans under 200,000 distinct CDR3 sequences, 85% to 95% being singletons. The sequencing input was CD8+ T cells from PBMCs. Every receptor here comes from a human donor with multiple sclerosis.

The table lists this clonotype with a count of one. The chain is built from TRBV13 and TRBJ2-3; TRBD2 is a possible D gene (6 bases). The CDR3 has 15 residues. V was shortened by 5 bases and J by 0 bases, with 12 bases between the two germline ends. Germline-derived CDR1 and CDR2 are PRHDT and FYEKMQ (reference sequence). The CDR3 DNA is TGTGCCAGCAGCCGCAGGGACTCTAGCACAGATACGCAGTATTTT. Residues: CASSRRDSSTDTQYF. The full variable domain, its missing parts supplied by reference TRBV13 and TRBJ2-3, is AAGVIQSPRHLIKEKRETATLKCYPIPRHDTVYWYQQGPGQDPQFLISFYEKMQSDKGSIPDRFSAQQFSDYHSELNMSSLELGDSALYFCASSRRDSSTDTQYFGPGTRLTVL.

The chain uses TRBV20-1 and TRBJ2-7; D is uncertain. Trimming pared 0 bases from V and 2 bases from J, leaving 11 bases between. CDR1 and CDR2 from the germline V gene are DFQATT and SNEGSKA (reference sequence). This CDR3 region has 14 residues. The CDR3 sequence is CSAREFGLTYEQYF. CDR3 sequence (DNA): TGCAGTGCTAGAGAATTTGGCTTGACCTACGAGCAGTACTTC.

The chain uses TRBV15 and TRBJ1-5; unclear D gene. V dropped 5 bases and J dropped 0 bases, with 17 bases sitting between them. The V gene's germline CDR1 is LNHNV and CDR2 YYDKDF (reference sequence). The CDR3 length is 17 residues. The DNA for the CDR3 is TGTGCCACCAGCGTAGTGCGGCGGCTTCATAGCAATCAGCCCCAGCATTTT. This codes for CATSVVRRLHSNQPQHF.

This clonotype was seen just once. The CDR3 bases are TGTGCCAGCTGGACAGGGTCTTATGGCTACACCTTC. Amino acids: CASWTGSYGYTF. The gene calls are TRBV27 and TRBJ1-2; 8 bases match TRBD1. Unmatched junction bases numbered 4, after V lost 8 bases and J lost 5 bases. The germline gives CDR1 MNHEY, CDR2 SMNVEV (reference sequence). The CDR3 contains 12 residues.

V gene TRBV2 combines with J gene TRBJ1-1; TRBD1 might be the D (5 bases). The CDR3 is made up of 12 amino acids. V gave up 6 bases and J gave up 3 bases, with 8 bases separating them. Germline CDR1 SNHLY, CDR2 FYNNEI. The DNA for the CDR3 is TGTGCCAGCAGGGGGGGGTACACTGAAGCTTTCTTT. Protein sequence: CASRGGYTEAFF.

V is TRBV29-1 and J is TRBJ1-2; no reliable D call. The CDR3 has 12 amino acids. V was clipped by 3 bases and J by 4 bases, with 9 bases between them. Germline CDR1 and CDR2: SQVTM and ANQGSEA. DNA for the CDR3: TGCAGCGTTGATTCTGGGAGCTATGGCTACACCTTC. Its protein is CSVDSGSYGYTF.

This clonotype has only a few counts. The J gene is TRBJ2-7, the V gene TRBV29-1; the D gene is possibly TRBD2 (6 bases). Germline V gene data show CDR1 as SQVTM and CDR2 as ANQGSEA. V dropped 6 bases and J dropped 4 bases, with 10 bases sitting between them. The CDR3 totals 11 residues. The CDR3 loop reads CSVEGRYEQYF. CDR3 DNA: TGCAGCGTCGAGGGGAGGTACGAGCAGTACTTC.

The genes are TRBV15 and TRBJ2-3, with 8 nucleotides matching TRBD1. With 5 bases clipped from V and 5 bases from J, the junction kept 12 bases outside the gene matches. CDR1 is LNHNV and CDR2 is YYDKDF in the germline V gene (reference sequence). This CDR3 is built from 16 residues. The chain's CDR3 is CATSADQGAKRDTQYF. CDR3 DNA: TGTGCCACCAGCGCTGACCAGGGGGCCAAACGAGATACGCAGTATTTT.

V is TRBV9 and J is TRBJ1-2; D may be TRBD1 (6 bases). The germline gives CDR1 SGDLS, CDR2 YYNGEE. V gave up 4 bases and J gave up 3 bases, with 16 bases separating them. The CDR3 covers 15 residues. Here the CDR3 DNA reads TGTGCCAGCAGCCTCCGGACAGACACCCACTATGGCTACACCTTC. Translating it yields CASSLRTDTHYGYTF.